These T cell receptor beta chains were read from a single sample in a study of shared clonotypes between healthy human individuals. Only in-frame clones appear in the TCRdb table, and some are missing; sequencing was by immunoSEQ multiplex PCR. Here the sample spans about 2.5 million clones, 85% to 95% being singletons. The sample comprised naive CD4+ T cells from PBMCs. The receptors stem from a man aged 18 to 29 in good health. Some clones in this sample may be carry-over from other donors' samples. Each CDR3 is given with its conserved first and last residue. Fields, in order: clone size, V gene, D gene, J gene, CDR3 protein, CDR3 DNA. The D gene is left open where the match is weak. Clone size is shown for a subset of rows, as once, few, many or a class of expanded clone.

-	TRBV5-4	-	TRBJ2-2	CASGIRGAGELFF	TGTGCCAGCGGGATAAGGGGAGCCGGGGAGCTGTTTTTT
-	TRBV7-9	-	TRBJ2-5	CASSRGVQETQYF	TGTGCCAGCTCACGAGGAGTTCAAGAGACCCAGTACTTC
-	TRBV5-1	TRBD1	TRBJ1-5	CASSSGQGTQPQHF	TGCGCCAGCAGCTCGGGACAGGGAACCCAGCCCCAGCATTTT
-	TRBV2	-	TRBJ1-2	CASSYTGHTHTF	TGTGCCAGCAGTTATACGGGACATACGCACACCTTC
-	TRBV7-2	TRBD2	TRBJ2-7	CASSLGVAGGPTYEQYF	TGTGCCAGCAGCTTAGGGGTAGCGGGAGGGCCTACCTACGAGCAGTACTTC
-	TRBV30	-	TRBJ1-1	CAWNPGAGTEAFF	TGTGCCTGGAATCCGGGAGCCGGGACTGAAGCTTTCTTT
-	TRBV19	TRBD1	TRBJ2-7	CARGQALSYEQYF	TGTGCCAGGGGACAGGCCTTAAGCTACGAGCAGTACTTC
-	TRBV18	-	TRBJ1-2	CASSLDTGGVREASGYTF	TGTGCCAGCTCACTTGACACTGGCGGCGTCCGGGAGGCGTCTGGCTACACCTTC
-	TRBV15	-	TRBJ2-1	CATSAYNEQFF	TGTGCCACCAGCGCTTACAATGAGCAGTTCTTC
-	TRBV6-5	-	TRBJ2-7	CASGPGTRDYEQYF	TGTGCCAGCGGTCCCGGGACAAGGGACTACGAGCAGTACTTC
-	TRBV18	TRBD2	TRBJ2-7	CASSPRLAGVSEQYF	TGTGCCAGCTCACCAAGACTAGCGGGAGTGAGCGAGCAGTACTTC
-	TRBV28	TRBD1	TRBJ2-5	CASRPRDRGIRETQYF	TGTGCCAGCAGGCCCAGGGACAGGGGGATCAGAGAGACCCAGTACTTC
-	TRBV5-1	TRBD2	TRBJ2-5	CASSFWREQETQYF	TGCGCCAGCAGCTTTTGGCGGGAGCAAGAGACCCAGTACTTC
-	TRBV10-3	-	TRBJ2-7	CAISESPVGGSRSYEQYF	TGTGCCATCAGTGAGTCTCCCGTTGGAGGGAGCCGCTCCTACGAGCAGTACTTC
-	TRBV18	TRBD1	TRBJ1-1	CASTQTGRAEAFF	TGTGCCAGCACCCAGACAGGGCGGGCTGAAGCTTTCTTT
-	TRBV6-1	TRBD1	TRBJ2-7	CASRPGQGGAHEQYF	TGTGCCAGCAGACCGGGACAGGGGGGAGCCCACGAGCAGTACTTC
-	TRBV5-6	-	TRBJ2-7	CASSFSPATFGQYF	TGTGCCAGCAGCTTCTCTCCAGCTACCTTCGGGCAGTACTTC
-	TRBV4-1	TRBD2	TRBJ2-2	CASSQVALAGGRLEANTGELFF	TGCGCCAGCAGCCAAGTAGCGCTAGCGGGAGGCCGACTAGAAGCGAACACCGGGGAGCTGTTTTTT
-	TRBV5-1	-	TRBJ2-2	CASSLLGLASGTGELFF	TGCGCCAGCAGCTTGCTTGGTCTAGCGAGTGGGACCGGGGAGCTGTTTTTT
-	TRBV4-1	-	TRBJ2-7	CASSQQQGAYEQYF	TGCGCCAGCAGCCAACAACAGGGCGCCTACGAGCAGTACTTC
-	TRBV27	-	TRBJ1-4	CASSFELSVPFF	TGTGCCAGCAGTTTCGAGCTCTCGGTACCATTTTTT
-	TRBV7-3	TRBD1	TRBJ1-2	CASSSTGTEDYGYTF	TGTGCCAGCAGCTCCACCGGGACAGAGGACTATGGCTACACCTTC
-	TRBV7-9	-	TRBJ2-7	CASRATGPSYEQYF	TGTGCCAGCCGTGCAACAGGGCCGAGCTACGAGCAGTACTTC
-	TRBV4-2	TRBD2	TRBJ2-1	CASSQGLAGGDEQFF	TGTGCCAGCAGCCAAGGCCTAGCGGGAGGAGATGAGCAGTTCTTC
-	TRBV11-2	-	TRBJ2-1	CASSLSGFSYNEQFF	TGTGCCAGCAGCCTTAGCGGATTCTCCTACAATGAGCAGTTCTTC
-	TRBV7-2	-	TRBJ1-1	CASSRGNTEAFF	TGTGCCAGCAGCCGGGGGAACACTGAAGCTTTCTTT
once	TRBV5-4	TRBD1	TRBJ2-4	CASSQGGPTGAKNIQYF	TGTGCCAGCAGCCAAGGGGGCCCCACGGGTGCCAAAAACATTCAGTACTTC
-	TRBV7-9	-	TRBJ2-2	CASSLLTSGGTGELFF	TGTGCCAGCAGCTTACTTACTAGTGGTGGAACCGGGGAGCTGTTTTTT
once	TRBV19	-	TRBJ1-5	CASSNDMGVRDQPQHF	TGTGCCAGTAGTAATGACATGGGTGTGAGGGATCAGCCCCAGCATTTT
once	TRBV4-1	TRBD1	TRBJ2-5	CASSQAPRGQETQYF	TGCGCCAGCAGCCAAGCCCCCAGGGGGCAAGAGACCCAGTACTTC
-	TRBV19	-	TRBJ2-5	CASTPLGGEETQYF	TGTGCCAGTACACCCCTAGGAGGTGAAGAGACCCAGTACTTC
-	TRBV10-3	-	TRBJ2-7	CAISESSIEQYF	TGTGCCATCAGTGAGTCGTCCATCGAGCAGTACTTC
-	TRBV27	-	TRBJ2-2	CASSFRGLPTGELFF	TGTGCCAGCAGTTTCCGGGGGCTTCCCACCGGGGAGCTGTTTTTT
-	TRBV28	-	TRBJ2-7	CASSLRPVGTYEQYF	TGTGCCAGCAGTTTAAGGCCGGTGGGAACCTACGAGCAGTACTTC
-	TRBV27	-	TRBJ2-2	CASSRGLNTGELFF	TGTGCCAGCAGTCGTGGACTAAACACCGGGGAGCTGTTTTTT
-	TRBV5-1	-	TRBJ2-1	CASSLVVGIDNEQFF	TGCGCCAGCAGCTTGGTCGTGGGTATAGACAATGAGCAGTTCTTC
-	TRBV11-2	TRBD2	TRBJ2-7	CASSLYRPGRGAYEQYF	TGTGCCAGCAGCTTATATCGCCCGGGGAGGGGAGCCTACGAGCAGTACTTC
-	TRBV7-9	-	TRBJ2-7	CASTPSGTPPYEQYF	TGTGCCAGCACCCCGTCCGGGACACCTCCCTACGAGCAGTACTTC
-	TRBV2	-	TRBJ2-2	CASRARVKSTGELFF	TGTGCCAGCAGGGCGAGGGTTAAGAGCACCGGGGAGCTGTTTTTT
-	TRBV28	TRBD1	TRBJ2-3	CASTPVGGTGDTYTQYF	TGTGCCAGCACCCCAGTCGGCGGGACAGGGGATACATATACGCAGTATTTT
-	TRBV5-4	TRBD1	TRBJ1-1	CASSLGTGGRQKNTEAFF	TGTGCCAGCAGCTTGGGGACAGGGGGCCGACAAAAGAACACTGAAGCTTTCTTT
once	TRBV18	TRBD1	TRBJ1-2	CASSEGQGNYGYTF	TGTGCCAGCTCAGAGGGACAGGGTAACTATGGCTACACCTTC
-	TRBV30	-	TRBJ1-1	CAWTPPGTTGTEAFF	TGTGCCTGGACCCCCCCCGGAACCACGGGCACTGAAGCTTTCTTT
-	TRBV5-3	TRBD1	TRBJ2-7	CARRKSRDRTYEQYF	TGTGCCAGAAGAAAATCCCGGGACAGAACCTACGAGCAGTACTTC
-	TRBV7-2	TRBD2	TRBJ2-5	CASSLSGVQETQYF	TGTGCCAGCAGCTTAAGCGGGGTTCAAGAGACCCAGTACTTC
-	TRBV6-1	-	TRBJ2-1	CASSSNPSEQFF	TGTGCCAGCAGCTCAAACCCTTCGGAGCAGTTCTTC
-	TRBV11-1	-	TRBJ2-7	CASSPSGGSYEQYF	TGTGCCAGCAGCCCCTCCGGTGGAAGCTACGAGCAGTACTTC
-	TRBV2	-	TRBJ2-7	CASSDPRGSYEQYF	TGTGCCAGCAGTGATCCCCGCGGCTCCTACGAGCAGTACTTC
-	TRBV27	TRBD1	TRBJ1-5	CASSGGTGNNQPQHF	TGTGCCAGCAGTGGCGGGACAGGGAACAATCAGCCCCAGCATTTT
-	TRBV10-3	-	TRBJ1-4	CAINRGGNEKLFF	TGTGCCATCAACCGGGGCGGTAATGAAAAACTGTTTTTT
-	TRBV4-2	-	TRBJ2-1	CASSQDGGNEQFF	TGTGCCAGCAGCCAAGACGGAGGCAATGAGCAGTTCTTC
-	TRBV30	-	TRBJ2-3	CAWREGDTQYF	TGTGCCTGGAGGGAGGGGGATACGCAGTATTTT
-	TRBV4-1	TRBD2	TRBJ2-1	CASSQDLGLAGPNEQFF	TGCGCCAGCAGCCAAGATCTGGGGCTAGCGGGACCCAATGAGCAGTTCTTC
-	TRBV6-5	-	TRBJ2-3	CASSPTSSTDTQYF	TGTGCCAGCAGTCCCACCTCTAGCACAGATACGCAGTATTTT
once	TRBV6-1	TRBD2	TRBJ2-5	CASGGEAVQETQYF	TGTGCCAGCGGGGGGGAAGCGGTTCAAGAGACCCAGTACTTC